The next 29 T cell receptor beta chains were all read from a single sample in a study of cytomegalovirus exposure and HLA in healthy donors. The primer mix had 60 Vbeta and 13 Jbeta primers. Clones were read by immunoSEQ multiplex PCR, and TCRdb kept only the in-frame ones, dropping some. This table has 150,000 to 200,000 clones, approximately 78% appearing once. Material: PBMCs. The receptors were gathered from a woman between 18 and 30 years old in good health and CMV-seronegative.

The CDR3 region is CATSREEGNQPQHF. Written as DNA, the CDR3 is TGTGCCACCAGCAGAGAAGAGGGAAACCAGCCCCAGCATTTT. The J gene is TRBJ1-5, the V gene TRBV15; no definite D call. The V gene lost 0 bases and the J gene lost 7 bases, with 10 bases spanning the gap. Germline loops: CDR1 LNHNV, CDR2 YYDKDF (reference sequence). The CDR3 contains 14 residues.

The chain links TRBV14 to TRBJ2-3; 8 bases align to TRBD1. V trimming: 1 base; J trimming: 5 bases; junction bases outside the gene matches: 8. This CDR3 region has 16 residues. The germline V gene encodes CDR1 SGHDN and CDR2 FVKESK. The CDR3 reads CASSQGFRTGKDTQYF. The CDR3 bases are TGTGCCAGCAGCCAAGGCTTCCGGACAGGGAAAGATACGCAGTATTTT.

This rearrangement joins TRBV7-6 to TRBJ2-7; 7 bases map to TRBD2. This CDR3 contains 14 residues. In germline, CDR1 is SGHVS, CDR2 FNYEAQ. Losses at the gene ends were 2 bases for V and 3 bases for J; bases not matched to a gene: 4. The CDR3 here is CASSLSGMNYEQYV. The CDR3 DNA is TGTGCCAGCAGCTTAAGCGGGATGAACTACGAGCAGTACGTC.

V and J are TRBV4-1 and TRBJ1-6; D ambiguous. With 0 bases removed from V and 2 bases from J, the gap between germline ends came to 5 bases. CDR1 is MGHRA, CDR2 YSYEKL, per germline. This CDR3 contains 15 residues. The CDR3: CASSQDGAYNSPLHF. Here the CDR3 DNA reads TGCGCCAGCAGCCAAGATGGAGCCTATAATTCACCCCTCCACTTT.

The chain is built from TRBV7-9 and TRBJ2-2; a possible D gene is TRBD2 (5 bases). The CDR3 loop spans 14 amino acids. The V gene's germline CDR1 is SEHNR and CDR2 FQNEAQ (reference sequence). V shed 3 bases and J shed 3 bases, with 8 bases lying between them. CDR3 in DNA: TGTGCCAGCAGCTTGTTGCGGGACACCGGGGAGCTGTTTTTT. Its translation is CASSLLRDTGELFF.

This chain links TRBV13 with TRBJ2-3; the match to TRBD2 covers 9 bases. Germline V gene sequence: CDR1 PRHDT, CDR2 FYEKMQ (reference sequence). The length of the CDR3 is 17 residues. Trimming removed 4 bases from V and 3 bases from J; junction bases left unmatched: 11. CDR3 protein: CASSSNAPSGKTDTQYF. CDR3 sequence (DNA): TGTGCCAGCAGCTCAAACGCACCTAGCGGGAAGACAGATACGCAGTATTTT.

The rearrangement joins TRBV11-2 to TRBJ2-5; the D gene is possibly TRBD2 (6 bases). Deletions cut 1 base from V and 4 bases from J, with 13 bases between. This CDR3 has 15 residues. Germline V gene lookup returns CDR1 SGHAT and CDR2 FQNNGV. In DNA form, the CDR3 reads TGTGCCAGCAGCTTAGGTGGGTCCGGGGGAGAGACCCAGTACTTC. Translation gives CASSLGGSGGETQYF.

The V gene is TRBV11-3, the J gene TRBJ2-3; D possibly corresponds to TRBD2 (6 bases). Germline loops: CDR1 SGHNT, CDR2 YENEEA. The CDR3 covers 15 residues. V lost 1 base to trimming and J lost 0 bases, with 8 bases between them. DNA for the CDR3: TGTGCCAGCAGCTTAGGGAGCGGGAGCACAGATACGCAGTATTTT. Translation: CASSLGSGSTDTQYF.

The rearrangement joins TRBV5-1 to TRBJ2-5; 7 positions agree with TRBD1. V lost 2 bases and J lost 5; bases outside the gene matches: 6. The CDR3 covers 14 residues. Germline values: CDR1 SGHRS, CDR2 YFSETQ. In DNA, the CDR3 is TGCGCCAGCAGCTTCTCAGGGGGAAGTGAGACCCAGTACTTC. This gives the protein CASSFSGGSETQYF.

The V gene is TRBV11-2, the J gene TRBJ2-1, with TRBD2 matching over 11 bases. V dropped 6 bases and J dropped 9; count of bases not matched to a gene: 10. Per the germline V gene, CDR1 is SGHAT and CDR2 is FQNNGV. CDR3 size: 15 residues. In DNA, the CDR3 is TGTGCCAGCAGGGGGGCTAGCGGGAGGTATGGTGAGCAGTTCTTC. Encoded protein: CASRGASGRYGEQFF.

The J gene is TRBJ2-1, the V gene TRBV7-9, with 9 bases fitting TRBD1. The CDR3 is 16 amino acids. With 1 base clipped from V and 7 bases from J, the junction kept 8 bases outside the gene matches. Germline V lookup: CDR1 SEHNR, CDR2 FQNEAQ (reference sequence). CDR3 amino acids: CASSLGPGQGPNEQFF. In DNA form, the CDR3 reads TGTGCCAGCAGCTTAGGGCCGGGACAGGGACCGAATGAGCAGTTCTTC. Using reference TRBV7-9 and TRBJ2-1 for the parts outside the CDR3, the full variable domain is DTGVSQNPRHKITKRGQNVTFRCDPISEHNRLYWYRQTLGQGPEFLTYFQNEAQLEKSRLLSDRFSAERPKGSFSTLEIQRTEQGDSAMYLCASSLGPGQGPNEQFFGPGTRLTVL.

This clone was counted between two and nine times. This chain links TRBV27 with TRBJ2-7; TRBD2 is a possible D gene (5 bases). Trimming removed 8 bases from V and 6 bases from J, with 11 bases in between. The CDR3 is 11 amino acids. Germline V gene data show CDR1 as MNHEY and CDR2 as SMNVEV (reference sequence). The chain's CDR3 is CASGSVGEQYV. The CDR3 coding sequence is TGTGCCAGCGGGAGTGTGGGCGAGCAGTACGTC.

The J gene is TRBJ2-7, the V gene TRBV10-3; maybe TRBD2 (6 bases). This CDR3 comprises 15 residues. CDR1 and CDR2 (germline): ENHRY, SYGVKD. The V end was cut by 6 bases, the J end by 7 bases, with 22 bases between. The CDR3 nucleotides are TGTGCCATCAGCCCTACCGGGACTTCTGAGGGGGAGCAGTACTTC. This codes for CAISPTGTSEGEQYF.

The chain joins TRBV6-5 to TRBJ1-2, with 7 bases matching TRBD1. The germline V gene has CDR1 MNHEY and CDR2 SVGAGI. CDR3 length equals 15 residues. V trimming: 6 bases; J trimming: 0 bases; junction bases outside the gene matches: 7. The CDR3 sequence is CASRTGQVANYGYTF. As DNA, the CDR3 is TGTGCCAGCAGAACCGGACAGGTTGCTAACTATGGCTACACCTTC.

The V call is TRBV6-5, the J call TRBJ1-2; 8 bases are a match to TRBD1. This CDR3 region has 14 residues. From germline, CDR1 is MNHEY and CDR2 SVGAGI. Trimming cost V 2 bases and J 8 bases; bases outside gene matches: 7. CDR3 protein: CASSYRDRGGGYTF. The CDR3 coding sequence is TGTGCCAGCAGTTACCGCGACAGGGGAGGAGGCTACACCTTC.

V gene TRBV27 combines with J gene TRBJ2-2, with TRBD2 identical over 9 bases. CDR1 is MNHEY, CDR2 SMNVEV, per germline (reference sequence). The CDR3 runs to 14 residues. V lost 7 bases to trimming and J lost 4 bases; unmatched junction nucleotides: 4. The CDR3 region is CASMLAGSTGELFF. CDR3 bases: TGTGCCAGCATGCTAGCGGGATCCACCGGGGAGCTGTTTTTT.

The chain joins TRBV19 to TRBJ2-3; D perhaps matches TRBD1 (6 bases). Germline assignment: CDR1 LNHDA and CDR2 SQIVND (reference sequence). V shed 5 bases and J shed 5 bases, with 23 bases lying between them. This CDR3 comprises 17 residues. The CDR3 coding sequence is TGTGCCAGTAGTTCCCGGGACACCGGGTCAAAGGTAGATACGCAGTATTTT. It is translated as CASSSRDTGSKVDTQYF.

The chain carries TRBV25-1 and TRBJ2-5; D uncertain. The CDR3 sequence is 12 residues long. The V and J ends lost 4 bases and 4 bases respectively, with 7 bases between them. The germline V gene has CDR1 MGHDK and CDR2 SYGVNS. This CDR3 reads CASSAYGETQYF. CDR3 bases: TGTGCCAGCAGTGCCTATGGAGAGACCCAGTACTTC. Drawing the rest from reference TRBV25-1 and TRBJ2-5, the complete variable domain is EADIYQTPRYLVIGTGKKITLECSQTMGHDKMYWYQQDPGMELHLIHYSYGVNSTEKGDLSSESTVSRIRTEHFPLTLESARPSHTSQYLCASSAYGETQYFGPGTRLLVL.

The chain combines TRBV18 with TRBJ1-1; TRBD1 aligns across 7 bases. With V trimmed by 2 bases and J by 11 bases, 5 bases remained unmatched. Germline assignment: CDR1 KGHSH and CDR2 LQKENI. The CDR3 is made up of 12 amino acids. The CDR3 loop reads CASSPVRDSAFF. The CDR3 nucleotides are TGTGCCAGCTCACCAGTCCGGGACAGCGCTTTCTTT.

The V call is TRBV27, the J call TRBJ2-7, with 9 bases identical to TRBD2. This CDR3 has 13 residues. In germline, CDR1 is MNHEY, CDR2 SMNVEV (reference sequence). Unmatched junction bases numbered 10, after V lost 9 bases and J lost 7 bases. The DNA for the CDR3 is TGTGCCAGTTCGACTAGCGGTATAGTGGAGCAGTACTTC. Its protein is CASSTSGIVEQYF.

The gene calls are TRBV29-1 and TRBJ2-1, with 10 bases identical to TRBD1. J was trimmed by 0 bases and V by 4 bases; bases with no gene match: 18. The CDR3 is 20 residues long. CDR1 is SQVTM, CDR2 ANQGSEA, per germline. CDR3 sequence reads: CSVVGTDRGDPFGSYNEQFF. The CDR3 DNA reads TGCAGCGTTGTCGGGACGGACAGGGGGGATCCCTTTGGCTCCTACAATGAGCAGTTCTTC.

This chain joins TRBV10-2 and TRBJ2-5; TRBD2 agrees at 10 bases. The DNA end is more similar to TRBJ2-7, so the J call may be wrong. CDR1 is WSHSY and CDR2 is SAAADI in the germline V gene. This CDR3 contains 16 residues. CDR3 nucleotides: TGCGCCAGCAGAGCTAGCGGGAGACCCAAAGAGTACGAGCAGTACTTC. This codes for CASRASGRPKEYEQYF.

This chain uses TRBV11-2 with TRBJ2-5; 8 nucleotides line up with TRBD2. The ends lost 1 base at V and 1 base at J; junction bases unmatched: 5. Germline CDR1 reads SGHAT; CDR2 reads FQNNGV. The CDR3 sequence is 16 residues long. The CDR3 is CASSLGTSSRQETQYF. In nucleotides, the CDR3 is TGTGCCAGCAGCTTAGGGACTAGCTCTCGCCAAGAGACCCAGTACTTC.

The J gene is TRBJ2-7, the V gene TRBV7-2; D perhaps matches TRBD2 (6 bases). Per the germline V gene, CDR1 is SGHTA and CDR2 is FQGNSA. The CDR3 sequence is 14 residues long. This chain's CDR3 is CASSPIGSGHPLDV. Here the CDR3 DNA reads TGTGCCAGCAGCCCCATTGGTAGCGGTCACCCTCTTGATGTC.

This chain connects TRBV15 to TRBJ2-1, with TRBD2 identical over 8 bases. With 6 bases clipped from V and 6 bases from J, the junction kept 10 bases outside the gene matches. The CDR3 is made up of 15 amino acids. Germline values: CDR1 LNHNV, CDR2 YYDKDF (reference sequence). CDR3 amino acids: CATSPGLGESNEQFF. CDR3 nucleotide sequence: TGTGCCACCAGTCCGGGACTAGGGGAGTCCAATGAGCAGTTCTTC.

Comment on this clone: Distinct nucleotide sequences in the sample also encode this CDR3. This chain links TRBV6-6 with TRBJ2-1, with 8 positions matching TRBD2. Germline V CDR1 and CDR2: MNHNY, SVGAGI (reference sequence). V dropped 0 bases and J dropped 7; count of bases not matched to a gene: 8. This CDR3 comprises 16 residues. The CDR3 region has the DNA TGTGCCAGCAGTTACTCCGGGACTAGTGGGAGGAATGAGCAGTTCTTC. It translates to CASSYSGTSGRNEQFF.

This chain links TRBV10-3 with TRBJ2-7; 8 nucleotides align to TRBD2. The length of the CDR3 is 14 residues. Looked up from germline, CDR1 is ENHRY and CDR2 is SYGVKD. V lost 8 bases and J lost 6; bases outside the gene matches: 12. In DNA, the CDR3 is TGTGCCATCCGATTGGCGGGGGGTGAACCCGAGCAGTACTTC. Residues: CAIRLAGGEPEQYF.

The rearrangement uses TRBV27 and TRBJ1-6; D ambiguous. The CDR3 is 15 amino acids. V lost 7 bases to trimming and J lost 0 bases, with 10 bases between them. Germline-derived CDR1 and CDR2 are MNHEY and SMNVEV (reference sequence). The CDR3 nucleotides are TGTGCCAGCACAGCGTATAGCTCCTATAATTCACCCCTCCACTTT. Translating gives CASTAYSSYNSPLHF.

The gene calls are TRBV11-2 and TRBJ2-5, with 8 bases fitting TRBD2. CDR1 and CDR2 (germline): SGHAT, FQNNGV. The trim removed 5 bases at V and 9 bases at J, leaving 8 bases unmatched. The CDR3 sequence is 13 residues long. The CDR3 DNA reads as TGTGCCAGCAGCGAAGGCGGGAGGAGCGCCCAGTACTTC. Its protein is CASSEGGRSAQYF.